This T cell receptor beta chain is from a study of T cell repertoires in cytomegalovirus infection. Study as a whole: Evidence of both CMV infection and a matching HLA type came from public TCR beta signatures. Notes on the study in general: The ex vivo response was dominated by HLA-C-restricted CMV-specific TCR beta clonotypes. Cumulative public TCR beta family frequency identified carriers of CMV plus the relevant HLA.

TCRdb re-called the reads with MiXCR, one entry per CDR3 protein. The sample has 85,000 to 120,000 distinct CDR3 sequences, 15% to 20% seen once. This clonotype appeared a few times. Its antigen is unknown. With 4 bases clipped from V and 8 bases from J, the junction kept 13 bases outside the gene matches. This CDR3 has 15 amino acids. Germline lookup yields CDR1 SNHLY and CDR2 FYNNEI. Specimen: PBMCs. The clonotype comes from a human donor in good health (CMV status not recorded). Some clones in this sample may be carry-over from other donors' samples. The genes are TRBV2 and TRBJ1-2; TRBD1 agrees at 7 bases. Here the CDR3 reads CASSVRQGGADGYTF. CDR3 in DNA: TGTGCCAGCAGTGTACGACAGGGTGGAGCGGACGGCTACACCTTC.